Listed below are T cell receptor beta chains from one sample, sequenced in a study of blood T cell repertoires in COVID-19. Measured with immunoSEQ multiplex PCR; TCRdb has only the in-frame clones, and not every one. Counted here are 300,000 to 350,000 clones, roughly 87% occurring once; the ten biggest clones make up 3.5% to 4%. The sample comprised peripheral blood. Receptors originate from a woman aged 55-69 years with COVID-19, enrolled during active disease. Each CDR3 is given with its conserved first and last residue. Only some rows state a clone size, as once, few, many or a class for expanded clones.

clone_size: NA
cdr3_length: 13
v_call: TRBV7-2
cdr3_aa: CANAGTPGSPLHF

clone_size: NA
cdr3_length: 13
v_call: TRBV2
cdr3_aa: CASRDRGPSGYTF

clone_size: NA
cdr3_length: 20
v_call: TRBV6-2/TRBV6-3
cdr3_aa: CASSTHYFRDSFANTGELFF

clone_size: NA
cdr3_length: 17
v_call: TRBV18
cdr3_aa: CASSPPQGIAGNTEAFF

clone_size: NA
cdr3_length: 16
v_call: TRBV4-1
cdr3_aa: CASSRETGLSTDTQYF

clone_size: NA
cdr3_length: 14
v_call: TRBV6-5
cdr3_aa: CASSLNRGQETQYF

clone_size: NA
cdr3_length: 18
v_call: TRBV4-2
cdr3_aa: CASSQEYSGSSYNSPLHF

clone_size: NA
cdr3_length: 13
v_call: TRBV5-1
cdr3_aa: CASSLQGIAEAFF

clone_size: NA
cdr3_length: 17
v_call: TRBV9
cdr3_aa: CASSVGTRTGGTYGYTF

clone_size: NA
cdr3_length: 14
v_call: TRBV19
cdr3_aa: CASSIGNGDYGYTF

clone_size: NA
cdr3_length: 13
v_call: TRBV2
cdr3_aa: CASRLGMNTEAFF

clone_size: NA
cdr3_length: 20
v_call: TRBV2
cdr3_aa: CASSEPEPLRGTGHNTEAFF

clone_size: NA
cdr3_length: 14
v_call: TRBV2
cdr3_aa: CASSEGYSNQPQHF

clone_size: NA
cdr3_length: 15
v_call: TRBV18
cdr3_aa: CASSFKQGADTEAFF

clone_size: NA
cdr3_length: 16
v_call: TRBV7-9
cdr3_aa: CASSLEVGGSRQPQHF

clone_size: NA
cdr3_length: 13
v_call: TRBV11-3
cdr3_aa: CASSLASTGVAFF

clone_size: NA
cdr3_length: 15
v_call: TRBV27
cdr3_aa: CASRPWPGQNYGYTF

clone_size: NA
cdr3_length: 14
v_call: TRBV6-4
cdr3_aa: CASSDSWGDYGYTF

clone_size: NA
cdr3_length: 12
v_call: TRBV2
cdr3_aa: CASSAGVQPQHF

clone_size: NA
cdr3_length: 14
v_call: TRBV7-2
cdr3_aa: CASSPPELVNEQFF

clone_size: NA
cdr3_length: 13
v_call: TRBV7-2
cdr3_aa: CASRTGGNSPLHF

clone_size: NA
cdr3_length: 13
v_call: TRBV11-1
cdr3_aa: CASSRTRNTEAFF

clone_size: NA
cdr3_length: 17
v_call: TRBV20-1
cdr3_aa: CSASPGTGKMKNTEAFF

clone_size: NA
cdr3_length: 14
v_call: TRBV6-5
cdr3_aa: CASSRNSYSPEAFF

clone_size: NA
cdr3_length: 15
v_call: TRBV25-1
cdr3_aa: CASSHLAGGLGEQFF

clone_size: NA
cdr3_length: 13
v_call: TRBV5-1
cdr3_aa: CASSPWEAGELFF

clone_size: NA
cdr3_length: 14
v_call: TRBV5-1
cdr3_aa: CASSPPGGYGEAFF

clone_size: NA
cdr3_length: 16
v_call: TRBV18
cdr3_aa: CASSSTGGVGNSPLHF

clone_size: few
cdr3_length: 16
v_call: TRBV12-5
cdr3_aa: CASGLLVAEAGNTIYF

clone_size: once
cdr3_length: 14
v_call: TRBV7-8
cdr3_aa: CASKRTGTGNTIYF

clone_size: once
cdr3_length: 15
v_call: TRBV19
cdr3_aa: CASARGAPYGNEQYF

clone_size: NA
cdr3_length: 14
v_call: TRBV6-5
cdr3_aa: CASSPSDRRGGYTF

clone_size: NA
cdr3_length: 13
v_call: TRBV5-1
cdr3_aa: CASSLLNTGELFF

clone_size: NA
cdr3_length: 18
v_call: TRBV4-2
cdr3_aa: CASSQDRGTVGPQETQYF

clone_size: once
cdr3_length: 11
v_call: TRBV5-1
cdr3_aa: CASSQGTEAFF

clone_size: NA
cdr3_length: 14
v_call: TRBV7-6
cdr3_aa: CASSSRQGPGELFF